The TCR beta chain under discussion was sequenced for a study of control samples from healthy donors and cancer patients. Assay used: immunoSEQ multiplex PCR; TCRdb lists only in-frame clones, some missing. The sample lists under 150,000 clones; about 95% were seen once. CDR1 and CDR2 from the germline V gene are SGHVS and FQNEAQ. This CDR3 comprises 15 residues. Deletions cut 2 bases from V and 0 bases from J, with 8 bases between. The sequence came from a man aged 25-45 years in good health. The chain combines TRBV7-8 with TRBJ1-5; no definite D call. Material: blood. The CDR3 is CASSLSVDSNQPQHF. For the CDR3, the DNA is TGTGCCAGCAGCTTAAGTGTCGATAGCAATCAGCCCCAGCATTTT.